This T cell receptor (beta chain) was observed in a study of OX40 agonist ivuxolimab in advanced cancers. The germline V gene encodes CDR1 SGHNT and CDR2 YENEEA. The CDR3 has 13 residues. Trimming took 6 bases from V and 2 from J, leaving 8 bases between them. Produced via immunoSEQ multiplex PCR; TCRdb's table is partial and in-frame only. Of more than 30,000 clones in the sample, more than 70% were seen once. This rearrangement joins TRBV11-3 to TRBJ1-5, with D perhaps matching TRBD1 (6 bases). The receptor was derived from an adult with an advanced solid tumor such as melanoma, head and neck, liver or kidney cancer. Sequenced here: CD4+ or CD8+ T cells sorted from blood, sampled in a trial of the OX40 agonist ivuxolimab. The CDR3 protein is CASSPGGNQPQHF. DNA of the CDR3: TGTGCCAGCAGTCCAGGGGGCAATCAGCCCCAGCATTTT. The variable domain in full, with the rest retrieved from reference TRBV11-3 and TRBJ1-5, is EAGVVQSPRYKIIEKKQPVAFWCNPISGHNTLYWYLQNLGQGPELLIRYENEEAVDDSQLPKDRFSAERLKGVDSTLKIQPAELGDSAVYLCASSPGGNQPQHFGDGTRLSIL.